Listed here is a single T cell receptor beta chain. Its antigen is still unknown. An end of the junction does not agree with germline; a read error may underlie this. The sample comes from a study of tumor and adjacent non-tumor tissue in lung cancer. The overall study: Patients were aged about 30 to 76, nine to eleven men and 4 to 6 women, stage I to III. On average, productive TCRbeta reads reached 4 million to 4.5 million per sample.

Germline V lookup: CDR1 MNHEY, CDR2 SVGEGT. This CDR3 spans 15 amino acids. The template was RNA from unsorted bulk tissue. General study points: Patients with more diverse tumor TCRs had worse survival. Tumor tissue had significantly higher TCR diversity than normal lung.

Three rounds of nested PCR, following a modified ARM-PCR protocol, produced the TCRbeta library. TCRdb analysed the multiplex PCR reads with MiXCR anew, one entry per CDR3 protein. The sample includes fewer than 85,000 distinct CDR3 sequences, roughly 72% of them seen just once. The J gene is TRBJ2-1, the V gene TRBV6-2 or TRBV6-3; D is possibly TRBD1 or TRBD2 (5 bases each). Sequencing was done on a sample of lung tumor tissue. The sequence was obtained from a man aged 55 to 70 with non-small cell lung cancer. The CDR3 is CASRNGTDSYHEQFF. DNA of the CDR3: TGTGCCAGCAGGAACGGGACGGATTCCTACCATGAGCAGTTCTTC.